The 26 T cell receptor beta chains below come from one sample, sequenced in a study of OX40 agonist ivuxolimab in advanced cancers. Clones were sequenced by immunoSEQ multiplex PCR, and TCRdb holds only the in-frame ones, with some missing. The table has around 72,000 clones, roughly nine tenths seen once. The sequencing here drew on CD4+ or CD8+ T cells sorted from blood, taken in a trial of the OX40 agonist ivuxolimab. The receptors derive from an adult with an advanced solid tumor such as melanoma, head and neck, liver or kidney cancer.

This clone has just a few counts. The junction departs from germline at one end; a sequencing error may be responsible. The V gene is TRBV7-7, the J gene TRBJ2-5; tentative D call: TRBD2 (6 bases). Germline CDR1 is SSHAT and CDR2 is FNYEAQ (reference sequence). This CDR3 spans 13 amino acids. CDR3: CASSLASEETQYF. Written as DNA, the CDR3 is TGTGCTAGCAGCTTAGCTAGCGAAGAGACCCAGTACTTC.

The V and J genes are TRBV6-5 and TRBJ1-1; the match to TRBD1 covers 7 bases. Germline-derived CDR1 and CDR2 are MNHEY and SVGAGI. Trimming removed 6 bases from V and 2 bases from J; junction bases left unmatched: 9. This CDR3 comprises 15 residues. DNA of the CDR3: TGTGCCAGCAGGACCGACAGGGTGGTCAACACTGAAGCTTTCTTT. Its translation: CASRTDRVVNTEAFF.

This clone was recorded only once. The V call is TRBV28, the J call TRBJ1-2, with D possibly matching TRBD1 (5 bases). The CDR3 loop spans 12 amino acids. The germline CDR1 and CDR2 sequences are MDHEN and SYDVKM. V was pared by 8 bases and J by 4 bases, with 11 bases between. The CDR3 DNA is TGTGCCAGCGGCCGGGGGGGCTATGGCTACACCTTC. It yields the protein CASGRGGYGYTF.

This clone was counted between two and nine times. The rearrangement links TRBV5-1 to TRBJ1-4, with 9 bases matching TRBD1. After removal of 4 bases from V and 4 bases from J, the junction contained 5 bases not matched to a gene. CDR3 size: 15 residues. CDR1 SGHRS and CDR2 YFSETQ come from the germline V gene. The CDR3: CASSDQGQGNEKLFF. Written as DNA, the CDR3 is TGCGCCAGCAGCGACCAGGGACAGGGTAATGAAAAACTGTTTTTT.

This chain uses TRBV19 with TRBJ1-5, with D possibly being TRBD1 (5 bases). Germline assignment: CDR1 LNHDA and CDR2 SQIVND (reference sequence). This CDR3 spans 13 amino acids. With 4 bases removed from V and 4 bases from J, the gap between germline ends came to 8 bases. The CDR3 reads CASSTTANQPQHF. The DNA for the CDR3 is TGTGCCAGTAGTACGACAGCGAATCAGCCCCAGCATTTT.

The chain recombines TRBV5-1 with TRBJ2-6; D is perhaps TRBD1 (5 bases). Trimming cost V 5 bases and J 0 bases, with 9 bases left between them. CDR3 length equals 15 residues. CDR1 SGHRS and CDR2 YFSETQ come from the germline V gene. The CDR3 DNA follows: TGCGCCAGCAGACAGGAAAGCTCTGGGGCCAACGTCCTGACTTTC. Encoded protein: CASRQESSGANVLTF. Variable domain in full (rest from reference TRBV5-1 and TRBJ2-6): KAGVTQTPRYLIKTRGQQVTLSCSPISGHRSVSWYQQTPGQGLQFLFEYFSETQRNKGNFPGRFSGRQFSNSRSEMNVSTLELGDSALYLCASRQESSGANVLTFGAGSRLTVL.

CDR3 sequence: CASSSTTGVDQPQHF. DNA of the CDR3: TGTGCCAGCAGTTCCACAACAGGGGTGGATCAGCCCCAGCATTTT. J is TRBJ1-5 and V is TRBV6-5, with 7 positions matching TRBD1. V lost 4 bases and J lost 5; bases outside the gene matches: 8. Per germline, CDR1 MNHEY and CDR2 SVGAGI. The CDR3 totals 15 residues.

This chain connects TRBV7-6 to TRBJ2-6; TRBD2 aligns across 13 bases. Trimming removed 5 bases from V and 0 bases from J; junction bases left unmatched: 10. Germline CDR1 reads SGHVS; CDR2 reads FNYEAQ. The CDR3 is 20 amino acids. CDR3: CASSPGTSGKGGSGANVLTF. The DNA for the CDR3 is TGTGCCAGCAGCCCCGGGACTAGCGGGAAGGGTGGCTCTGGGGCCAACGTCCTGACTTTC. Full variable domain (outside the CDR3, taken from reference TRBV7-6 and TRBJ2-6): GAGVSQSPRYKVTKRGQDVALRCDPISGHVSLYWYRQALGQGPEFLTYFNYEAQQDKSGLPNDRFSAERPEGSISTLTIQRTEQRDSAMYRCASSPGTSGKGGSGANVLTFGAGSRLTVL.

V and J are TRBV30 and TRBJ1-2; D is unclear. V was cut by 1 base and J by 4 bases, with 22 bases left in between. Germline values: CDR1 GTSNPN, CDR2 SVGIG (reference sequence). This CDR3 spans 17 amino acids. This CDR3 is CAWSGRLVHPLGYGYTF. The CDR3 DNA reads as TGTGCCTGGAGTGGAAGGTTGGTGCATCCCCTAGGCTATGGCTACACCTTC.

The V and J genes are TRBV10-3 and TRBJ1-2; D remains ambiguous. Germline V gene sequence: CDR1 ENHRY, CDR2 SYGVKD. This CDR3 comprises 13 residues. Deletions cut 0 bases from V and 13 bases from J, with 15 bases between. CDR3 region: CAISESSSRSSTF. The CDR3 bases are TGTGCCATCAGTGAGTCTTCCTCCCGAAGTAGCACCTTC.

This clone occurred once. Other DNA sequences in this sample translate to the same CDR3. The chain uses TRBV29-1 and TRBJ2-7; tentative D call: TRBD1 (6 bases). The V gene's germline CDR1 is SQVTM and CDR2 ANQGSEA. The ends were cut back, 2 bases at V and 0 bases at J, with 8 bases in the middle. This CDR3 spans 13 amino acids. CDR3 in amino acids: CSVEQGLSYEQYF. In DNA form, the CDR3 reads TGCAGCGTTGAACAGGGGCTCTCCTACGAGCAGTACTTC.

The J gene is TRBJ2-5, the V gene TRBV9; TRBD2 matches 10 bases. There are 15 residues in the CDR3. Germline V gene data show CDR1 as SGDLS and CDR2 as YYNGEE. Germline trimming cut 4 bases from V and 5 bases from J; bases unmatched to any gene: 8. This CDR3 is CASSSSGTSAETQYF. The CDR3 DNA sequence: TGTGCCAGCAGCTCGAGTGGGACTAGCGCGGAGACCCAGTACTTC.

This clone was picked up one time. The chain has TRBV6-5 and TRBJ1-4; D gene ambiguous. Germline values: CDR1 MNHEY, CDR2 SVGAGI. V lost 5 bases to trimming and J lost 9 bases, with 10 bases between them. The CDR3 extends over 12 amino acids. CDR3 amino acids: CASSPLGKKLFF. DNA for the CDR3: TGTGCCAGCAGTCCTCTGGGGAAAAAACTGTTTTTT.

The chain carries TRBV5-8 and TRBJ2-1; the match to TRBD2 covers 9 bases. The germline V gene has CDR1 SGHTS and CDR2 YDEGEE. With V trimmed by 2 bases and J by 3 bases, 3 bases remained unmatched. The CDR3 is 15 residues long. The CDR3 region is CASSFQRGDYNEQFF. For the CDR3, the DNA is TGTGCCAGCAGCTTCCAGCGGGGGGACTACAATGAGCAGTTCTTC.

The chain carries TRBV7-6 and TRBJ2-5; D is possibly TRBD1 (5 bases). CDR1 is SGHVS and CDR2 is FNYEAQ in the germline V gene. This CDR3 has 14 amino acids. Trimming shortened V by 5 bases and J by 2 bases, and 12 bases separated the two germline ends. The CDR3 protein is CASSLRQSQETQYF. CDR3 nucleotide sequence: TGTGCCAGCAGCCTAAGACAGAGTCAAGAGACCCAGTACTTC.

V gene TRBV28 combines with J gene TRBJ2-2; 8 bases are shared with TRBD2. Unmatched junction bases numbered 6, after V lost 5 bases and J lost 4 bases. This CDR3 region has 15 residues. Germline V gives CDR1 MDHEN, CDR2 SYDVKM. CDR3 in DNA: TGTGCCAGCAGTACCCTAGCGGGTGCCACCGGGGAGCTGTTTTTT. Translation: CASSTLAGATGELFF.

This clone has just a few counts. This chain joins TRBV5-1 and TRBJ2-7; TRBD2 aligns across 7 bases. The trim removed 2 bases at V and 0 bases at J, leaving 2 bases unmatched. CDR1 SGHRS and CDR2 YFSETQ come from the germline V gene. This CDR3 is 14 amino acids long. CDR3 bases: TGCGCCAGCAGCTTAGCGGGACCCTCCTACGAGCAGTACTTC. Its protein is CASSLAGPSYEQYF.

The J gene is TRBJ2-7, the V gene TRBV6-5; 7 bases are a match to TRBD2. Trimming cost V 2 bases and J 2 bases; bases outside gene matches: 6. The germline V gene has CDR1 MNHEY and CDR2 SVGAGI. The CDR3 is 15 residues long. CDR3 nucleotide sequence: TGTGCCAGCAGTTACACCCGGGGACTACCCTACGAGCAGTACTTC. It encodes CASSYTRGLPYEQYF.

The J gene is TRBJ2-5, the V gene TRBV2; D gene ambiguous. V was pared by 1 base and J by 5 bases, with 8 bases between. The CDR3 sequence is 13 residues long. CDR1 and CDR2 from the germline V gene are SNHLY and FYNNEI. The CDR3 is CASSEEIQETQYF. The DNA of the CDR3 is TGTGCCAGCAGTGAAGAGATCCAGGAGACCCAGTACTTC.

The chain carries TRBV29-1 and TRBJ2-5; perhaps TRBD2 as D (5 bases). The DNA matches TRBJ2-7 better at its end, which makes the J call doubtful. This CDR3 has 15 amino acids. CDR1 and CDR2 from the germline V gene are SQVTM and ANQGSEA. CDR3 DNA: TGCAGCGTTGTATTGGGTAGAGGGTTGGCCTACGAGCAGTACTTC. Translating gives CSVVLGRGLAYEQYF.

J is TRBJ1-3 and V is TRBV6-1; weak D call: TRBD1 (5 bases). Germline loops: CDR1 MNHNS, CDR2 SASEGT. Trimming stripped 7 bases from V and 0 bases from J, with 10 bases between. This CDR3 is built from 14 residues. CDR3 sequence (DNA): TGTGCCAGCATTGGTACAGGCTCTGGAAACACCATATATTTT. Its translation: CASIGTGSGNTIYF.

This clone was picked up one time. This chain connects TRBV5-1 to TRBJ2-4; D remains ambiguous. The germline V gene encodes CDR1 SGHRS and CDR2 YFSETQ. With 3 bases removed from V and 8 bases from J, the gap between germline ends came to 6 bases. The CDR3 spans 11 residues. CDR3 protein: CASSSADIQYF. CDR3 sequence (DNA): TGCGCCAGCAGCTCGGCGGACATTCAGTACTTC.

CDR3 nucleotide sequence: TGTGCCAGCAGCTTAGACAGGGGGCTCAGTCAGCCCCAGCATTTT. It codes for CASSLDRGLSQPQHF. V usage is TRBV7-2 and J usage is TRBJ1-5; 9 nucleotides align to TRBD1. Germline V CDR1 and CDR2: SGHTA, FQGNSA. The CDR3 has 15 amino acids. J gave up 6 bases and V 1 base, and 4 bases lay outside the gene matches.

The chain recombines TRBV5-4 with TRBJ2-1, with D perhaps matching TRBD2 (7 bases). In germline, CDR1 is SGHNT, CDR2 YYREEE (reference sequence). The CDR3 is 15 residues long. V lost 3 bases to trimming and J lost 4 bases, with 14 bases between them. The CDR3 reads CASSSEGGVYNEQFF. CDR3 nucleotide sequence: TGTGCCAGCAGCTCGGAGGGGGGGGTATACAATGAGCAGTTCTTC.

The genes are TRBV10-2 and TRBJ2-1, with 8 bases lining up with TRBD2. CDR1 and CDR2 (germline): WSHSY, SAAADI. J lost 15 bases, V lost 2 bases, and 6 bases had no gene match. The CDR3 has 12 residues. CDR3 bases: TGCGCCAGCAGTGAGGTAGATAGCGGGACGTTCTTC. As protein: CASSEVDSGTFF.

V gene TRBV2 combines with J gene TRBJ1-2; TRBD1 is a possible D gene (6 bases). CDR1 and CDR2 from the germline V gene are SNHLY and FYNNEI. The CDR3 totals 16 residues. Trimming left V 6 bases short and J 1 base short, with 18 bases between. The CDR3 spells CASSPQGSLHNYGYTF. CDR3 sequence (DNA): TGTGCCAGCAGCCCACAGGGCTCCCTTCATAACTATGGCTACACCTTC.